This is a list of T cell receptor beta chains from one sample in a study of blood T cell repertoires in COVID-19. Assay used: immunoSEQ multiplex PCR; TCRdb lists only in-frame clones, some missing. This table has tens of thousands of clones, roughly nine tenths appearing once. The sequenced sample was peripheral blood. The receptors stem from a human donor with active COVID-19. The donor label of this sample is uncertain. Each CDR3 is given with its conserved first and last residue. Each record gives: D gene, J gene, V gene, clone size, CDR3 protein, CDR3 DNA. A D gene is named only where the DNA matches it firmly. Some rows have no size entry. The others give once, few or many, or a class for an expanded clone.

.	TRBJ2-1	TRBV6-5	.	CASSLGGNEQFF	TGTGCCAGCAGTCTCGGCGGGAATGAGCAGTTCTTC
TRBD1	TRBJ1-2	TRBV28	.	CASMGTGASSYGYTF	TGTGCCAGCATGGGAACAGGGGCGTCGAGTTATGGCTACACCTTC
TRBD1	TRBJ2-2	TRBV11-3	.	CASSPGQGAHRVGELFF	TGTGCCAGCAGCCCCGGACAGGGGGCGCATAGAGTCGGGGAGCTGTTTTTT
.	TRBJ2-1	TRBV5-4	.	CASSLTRDIFNEQFF	TGTGCCAGCAGCTTAACCCGGGACATCTTCAATGAGCAGTTCTTC
.	TRBJ2-7	TRBV27	.	CASSLAVSYEQYF	TGTGCCAGCAGTTTGGCGGTCTCCTACGAGCAGTACTTC
.	TRBJ1-1	TRBV7-2	.	CASSLPTGPWAEAFF	TGTGCCAGCAGCCTCCCCACAGGTCCATGGGCTGAAGCTTTCTTT
.	TRBJ2-3	TRBV3-1/TRBV3-2	.	CASSQGALVFTQYF	TGTGCCAGCAGCCAAGGGGCCTTGGTCTTTACGCAGTATTTT
.	TRBJ2-7	TRBV11-1	.	CASSLVGEPSYEQYF	TGTGCCAGCAGCTTGGTCGGGGAACCGTCCTACGAGCAGTACTTC
.	TRBJ1-5	TRBV11-2	.	CASSLGGGGPNQPQHF	TGTGCCAGCAGCTTAGGCGGCGGAGGCCCCAATCAGCCCCAGCATTTT
.	TRBJ2-3	TRBV19	.	CASSILGGGTDTQYF	TGTGCCAGTAGTATCTTGGGGGGAGGCACAGATACGCAGTATTTT
.	TRBJ2-5	TRBV27	.	CASKSAGNQETQYF	TGTGCCAGCAAGTCTGCGGGTAACCAAGAGACCCAGTACTTC
TRBD2	TRBJ2-5	TRBV20-1	.	CSASKTSGASETQYF	TGCAGTGCTAGTAAGACTAGCGGGGCTTCAGAGACCCAGTACTTC
TRBD1	TRBJ1-6	TRBV11-2	.	CASSLVRTGGSPLHF	TGTGCCAGCAGCTTAGTGAGGACAGGGGGTTCACCCCTCCACTTT
.	TRBJ2-7	TRBV21-1	.	CASSKKPGGREKGQYF	TGTGCCAGCAGCAAAAAGCCGGGGGGGCGAGAAAAGGGGCAGTACTTC
TRBD1	TRBJ2-7	TRBV27	.	CASSIGTATYEQYF	TGTGCCAGCAGTATCGGGACAGCAACCTACGAGCAGTACTTC
.	TRBJ1-2	TRBV6-4	.	CASSDLGGTGYTF	TGTGCCAGCAGTGACTTAGGGGGAACGGGCTACACCTTC
.	TRBJ2-7	TRBV5-6	.	CASSLAAGSYEQYF	TGTGCCAGCAGCTTGGCCGCGGGGTCCTACGAGCAGTACTTC
.	TRBJ2-7	TRBV6-5	.	CASSPRDSYYEQYF	TGTGCCAGCAGTCCGCGTGACAGCTACTACGAGCAGTACTTC
TRBD1	TRBJ1-5	TRBV6-1	.	CASSEGLQGARNQPQHF	TGTGCCAGCAGTGAAGGCTTACAGGGGGCCCGCAATCAGCCCCAGCATTTT
TRBD1	TRBJ1-6	TRBV7-2	.	CASSRDRGSYNSPLHF	TGTGCCAGCAGCCGTGACAGGGGCTCCTATAATTCACCCCTCCACTTT
.	TRBJ1-1	TRBV7-8	.	CASSLGSYTEAFF	TGTGCCAGCAGCTTGGGCAGTTACACTGAAGCTTTCTTT
TRBD1	TRBJ2-7	TRBV9	.	CASSAPGQIYEQYF	TGTGCCAGCAGCGCCCCGGGACAGATCTACGAGCAGTACTTC
TRBD1	TRBJ1-4	TRBV15	.	CATSRTWTGEKLFF	TGTGCCACCAGCAGAACCTGGACAGGGGAAAAACTGTTTTTT
TRBD1	TRBJ2-1	TRBV6-1	.	CASSEDRAKYNEQFF	TGTGCCAGCAGTGAGGACAGGGCTAAATACAATGAGCAGTTCTTC
.	TRBJ1-6	TRBV6-6	.	CASSYDSSGSPLHF	TGTGCCAGCAGTTACGATTCATCGGGTTCACCCCTCCACTTT
TRBD1	TRBJ1-5	TRBV19	.	CASSIGQGSNQPQHF	TGTGCCAGTAGTATCGGACAGGGTAGCAATCAGCCCCAGCATTTT
.	TRBJ2-7	TRBV19	.	CASSIGDTTYEQYF	TGTGCCAGTAGTATAGGGGACACAACCTACGAGCAGTACTTC
.	TRBJ1-2	TRBV5-1	once	CASSLDPQGGYTF	TGCGCCAGCAGCCTGGACCCCCAGGGCGGCTACACCTTC
.	TRBJ2-3	TRBV6-2/TRBV6-3	.	CASSTGARDTQYF	TGTGCCAGCAGCACAGGTGCCCGGGATACGCAGTATTTT
TRBD1	TRBJ2-4	TRBV18	.	CASSPRQGAGRNIQYF	TGTGCCAGCTCACCACGACAGGGGGCTGGTCGGAACATTCAGTACTTC
TRBD1	TRBJ2-3	TRBV29-1	.	CSVGYRGGITQYF	TGCAGCGTTGGTTACAGGGGCGGTATTACGCAGTATTTT
TRBD1	TRBJ2-1	TRBV24-1	.	CATSDRQGASNEQFF	TGTGCCACCAGTGATCGACAGGGGGCGTCCAATGAGCAGTTCTTC
TRBD1	TRBJ2-5	TRBV6-5	.	CASSHHRGREETQYF	TGTGCCAGCAGTCATCACAGGGGTCGGGAAGAGACCCAGTACTTC
TRBD1	TRBJ1-3	TRBV7-9	.	CASSLQTGGGNTIYF	TGTGCCAGCAGCTTGCAGACAGGGGGAGGAAACACCATATATTTT
.	TRBJ1-1	TRBV3-1/TRBV3-2	.	CASSQTARDTEAFF	TGTGCCAGCAGCCAAACGGCCAGGGACACTGAAGCTTTCTTT
.	TRBJ1-2	TRBV27	.	CASSENHLRDGYTF	TGTGCCAGCAGTGAAAACCACCTCCGGGATGGCTACACCTTC
TRBD1	TRBJ1-1	TRBV4-1	.	CASSPEEQGRTEAFF	TGCGCCAGCAGTCCCGAGGAACAGGGGAGGACTGAAGCTTTCTTT
.	TRBJ1-1	TRBV11-2	.	CASRSTGTEAFF	TGTGCCAGCAGGAGTACGGGCACTGAAGCTTTCTTT
TRBD2	TRBJ2-1	TRBV9	.	CASSPSPLAGGMNEQFF	TGTGCCAGCAGCCCGAGCCCCCTAGCGGGGGGTATGAATGAGCAGTTCTTC
.	TRBJ2-5	TRBV13	.	CASSSRGPLKTQYF	TGTGCCAGCAGCTCTCGCGGGCCTTTAAAGACCCAGTACTTC
.	TRBJ1-2	TRBV27	once	CASSLNAPVVGRGGYTF	TGTGCCAGCAGTTTAAATGCCCCGGTAGTAGGGAGGGGTGGCTACACCTTC
.	TRBJ1-2	TRBV6-2/TRBV6-3	.	CASSYPEFYGYTF	TGTGCCAGCAGTTACCCCGAGTTCTATGGCTACACCTTC
TRBD2	TRBJ2-1	TRBV3-1/TRBV3-2	.	CASSRTSGGTSYNEQFF	TGTGCCAGCAGCCGCACCTCGGGAGGGACCTCCTACAATGAGCAGTTCTTC
TRBD1	TRBJ1-4	TRBV7-9	once	CASSADRAFNEKLFF	TGTGCCAGCAGCGCAGACAGGGCATTTAATGAAAAACTGTTTTTT
.	TRBJ1-5	TRBV28	few	CASSLEGVYSNQPQHF	TGTGCCAGCAGTTTGGAAGGGGTGTATAGCAATCAGCCCCAGCATTTT
TRBD1	TRBJ1-3	TRBV3-1/TRBV3-2	.	CASSPLDRVISGNTIYF	TGTGCCAGCAGCCCTCTGGACAGGGTAATATCTGGAAACACCATATATTTT
TRBD2	TRBJ2-3	TRBV6-2/TRBV6-3	.	CASSFSGAGTDTQYF	TGTGCCAGCAGTTTTAGCGGGGCGGGCACAGATACGCAGTATTTT
TRBD2	TRBJ2-3	TRBV7-9	.	CASSLSRAGGRTDTQYF	TGTGCCAGCAGCTTATCGCGGGCGGGGGGCCGCACAGATACGCAGTATTTT
.	TRBJ1-6	TRBV6-5	.	CASSTRTMDWGALHF	TGTGCCAGCAGTACACGGACTATGGATTGGGGGGCCCTCCACTTT
.	TRBJ2-3	TRBV2	.	CASSEGRSSTDTQYF	TGTGCCAGCAGTGAAGGCCGGAGCAGCACAGATACGCAGTATTTT
.	TRBJ1-2	TRBV7-9	.	CASSLLQSTAGYTF	TGTGCCAGCAGCTTGTTACAGAGTACCGCTGGCTACACCTTC